This TCR beta chain was identified in a study of CD8 T cells in Susac syndrome. Random hexamers primed reverse transcription of about 0.5 to 1 ug RNA. Across 54 Vbeta and 13 Jbeta, TCR beta CDR3 was amplified with immunoSEQ multiplex PCR. TCRdb itself ran the immunoSEQ multiplex PCR reads through MiXCR, one entry per CDR3 protein. The repertoire holds 150,000 to 200,000 distinct CDR3 sequences, with around 94% as singletons. Per the germline V gene, CDR1 is LGHDT and CDR2 is YNNKEL (reference sequence). Trimming pared 9 bases from V and 0 bases from J, leaving 8 bases between. The CDR3 length is 12 residues. Sequencing targeted TCR beta in T cells from blood (CD8+ and CD4+). The CD8+ and CD4+ T cells were isolated magnetically using a negative isolation approach, whereas the TEMRA cells were enriched by FACS.

The sample was CD4+ T cells from PBMCs. This sequence joins TRBV3-1 and TRBJ1-2; D uncertain. This sequence was found in a human donor in good health. The DNA of the CDR3 is TGTGCCAGTTCCGGGACTAACTATGGCTACACCTTC. Translation gives CASSGTNYGYTF.